The clone carrying this T cell receptor (beta chain) occurred a few times. This CDR3 spans 13 amino acids. V shed 8 bases and J 8 bases; nucleotides not matched to a gene: 9. CDR1 and CDR2 from the germline V gene are DFQATT and SNEGSKA (reference sequence). This entry comes from a study of identical twins. TCRdb redid the calling of the 5' RACE reads with MiXCR, one entry per CDR3 protein. The sample includes 700,000 or so distinct CDR3 sequences, under 9% of them seen just once. These records were also assigned to another study, of yellow fever vaccine responses in identical twins.

Sequenced sample: PBMCs. The V gene is TRBV20-1, the J gene TRBJ1-4, with TRBD1 matching 9 bases. This TCR derives from a woman aged 18-29 years in good health. CDR3 amino acids: CSLTGGAYEKLFF. CDR3 DNA sequence: TGCAGTCTTACAGGGGGCGCGTACGAAAAACTGTTTTTT.